The 27 T cell receptor beta chains presented below share a single source sample, sequenced in a study of CD8+CD57+ T cells in acquired aplastic anemia. Only patients with CD8+CD57+ cell expansion on flow cytometry were chosen for sequencing. TCR beta VDJ and CDR3 profiles were obtained from a genomic DNA template. TCRdb called the reads again in MiXCR, with one record for every CDR3 protein. The table lists about 190,000 distinct CDR3 sequences, approximately 50% of them singletons, with around a tenth in the top ten. Sequenced input: sorted CD4+, CD8+, or CD8+CD57+ T cells (not recorded which) from PBMCs. The receptors shown here come from a human donor with aplastic anemia.

The V gene is TRBV5-1, the J gene TRBJ1-1; no clear D. The CDR3 is 15 amino acids. V was shortened by 4 bases and J by 0 bases, with 13 bases between the two germline ends. CDR1 and CDR2 from the germline V gene are SGHRS and YFSETQ. CDR3 sequence reads: CASSPNRELNTEAFF. CDR3 sequence (DNA): TGCGCCAGCAGCCCCAACCGGGAATTGAACACTGAAGCTTTCTTT.

The gene calls are TRBV2 and TRBJ1-3; D remains ambiguous. Trimming removed 4 bases at V and 8 bases at J, with 9 bases between. The CDR3 covers 12 residues. The V gene's germline CDR1 is SNHLY and CDR2 FYNNEI. The CDR3 loop reads CASSAMRDTIYF. The CDR3, as DNA: TGTGCCAGCAGTGCGATGCGGGACACCATATATTTT. Looking up the rest from reference TRBV2 and TRBJ1-3 gives the full variable domain: EPEVTQTPSHQVTQMGQEVILRCVPISNHLYFYWYRQILGQKVEFLVSFYNNEISEKSEIFDDQFSVERPDGSNFTLKIRSTKLEDSAMYFCASSAMRDTIYFGEGSWLTVV.

This clonotype was detected ten times or more. The chain uses TRBV2 and TRBJ2-7; D is uncertain. The CDR3 runs 11 residues. Deletions cut 4 bases from V and 3 bases from J, with 4 bases between. The V gene's germline CDR1 is SNHLY and CDR2 FYNNEI. The CDR3 loop reads CASSVFYEQYF. For the CDR3, the DNA is TGTGCCAGCAGTGTATTCTACGAGCAGTACTTC.

The chain couples TRBV20-1 to TRBJ2-2; 8 positions agree with TRBD1. With V trimmed by 2 bases and J by 3 bases, 11 bases remained unmatched. CDR3 length: 17 amino acids. CDR1 and CDR2 from the germline V gene are DFQATT and SNEGSKA (reference sequence). DNA for the CDR3: TGCAGTGCTAGACAGGGGGCCAACTATGGCTACACCGGGGAGCTGTTTTTT. Translating gives CSARQGANYGYTGELFF.

Ten or more counts support this clonotype. This rearrangement joins TRBV11-3 to TRBJ2-7; the match to TRBD2 covers 10 bases. This CDR3 contains 15 residues. Germline CDR1 and CDR2: SGHNT and YENEEA. V was clipped by 5 bases and J by 0 bases; unmatched bases: 4. The CDR3 nucleotides are TGTGCCAGCAGCCCCTCTAGCGGGAGCTCCTACGAGCAGTACTTC. It translates to CASSPSSGSSYEQYF.

This chain connects TRBV2 to TRBJ1-6; D gene unclear. CDR1 is SNHLY and CDR2 is FYNNEI in the germline V gene. The CDR3 contains 14 residues. The V end was cut by 1 base, the J end by 7 bases, with 8 bases between. In nucleotides, the CDR3 is TGTGCCAGCAGTGAAGGGGGAGAGAATTCACCCCTCCACTTT. Its protein is CASSEGGENSPLHF.

Comments on this clonotype: Relative to the germline gene, one junction end is altered; a read error may explain this. The rearrangement uses TRBV18 and TRBJ1-1; D perhaps matches TRBD1 (6 bases). CDR1 is KGHSH and CDR2 is LQKENI in the germline V gene. The CDR3 covers 18 residues. The CDR3 reads CASSPQGLYDNMNTEAFF. CDR3 DNA: TGTGCCAGCTCGCCACAGGGTCTGTACGACAACATGAACACTGAAGCTTTCTTT. The entire variable domain, with the rest obtained from reference TRBV18 and TRBJ1-1, is as follows: NAGVMQNPRHLVRRRGQEARLRCSPMKGHSHVYWYRQLPEEGLKFMVYLQKENIIDESGMPKERFSAEFPKEGPSILRIQQVVRGDSAAYFCASSPQGLYDNMNTEAFFGQGTRLTVV.

The sample holds a few counts of this clonotype. The chain has TRBV2 and TRBJ2-7, with a possible D match to TRBD1 (6 bases). There are 12 residues in the CDR3. Trimming removed 8 bases at V and 4 bases at J, with 12 bases between. Germline V CDR1 and CDR2: SNHLY, FYNNEI. The CDR3, as DNA: TGTGCCAGCCGGGACAACTCTTACGAGCAGTACTTC. Translation: CASRDNSYEQYF.

This clonotype was found a few times. Given a much more abundant clone one base away, this may be a read error. This sequence joins TRBV14 and TRBJ2-7; D ambiguous. Trimming left V 1 base short and J 7 bases short, with 11 bases between. The CDR3 runs 13 residues. From germline, CDR1 is SGHDN and CDR2 FVKESK. The CDR3 region is CASSQGGGREQYF. The CDR3 DNA reads as TGTGCCAGCAGCCAAGGGGGTGGACGGGAGCAGTACTTC.

On this clonotype: A junction boundary mismatches the germline segment, possibly from a read error. As DNA, the CDR3 is TGTGCCCGCAGTTACTCGGGACAGGGCTACGAGCAGTACTTC. This codes for CARSYSGQGYEQYF. J is TRBJ2-7 and V is TRBV6-5; 9 bases agree with TRBD1. Germline CDR1 and CDR2: MNHEY and SVGAGI. This CDR3 is 14 amino acids long.

J is TRBJ1-1 and V is TRBV7-2; D gene unclear. This CDR3 contains 13 residues. V was clipped by 0 bases and J by 7 bases, with 9 bases between them. In germline, CDR1 is SGHTA, CDR2 FQGNSA. As DNA, the CDR3 is TGTGCCAGCAGCTTAGCCCTGGCAGGTGAAGCTTTCTTT. Translating it yields CASSLALAGEAFF.

The chain recombines TRBV15 with TRBJ1-3, with 9 bases lining up with TRBD1. The V and J ends lost 0 bases and 4 bases, in that order; junction bases with no gene match: 1. The CDR3 runs to 15 residues. Germline V gene data show CDR1 as LNHNV and CDR2 as YYDKDF (reference sequence). This CDR3 is CATSRDTGGGNTIYF. CDR3 coding DNA: TGTGCCACCAGCAGAGATACAGGGGGCGGAAACACCATATATTTT.

The chain has TRBV7-9 and TRBJ1-2; D gene unclear. The germline gives CDR1 SEHNR, CDR2 FQNEAQ (reference sequence). This CDR3 is 13 amino acids long. The ends were cut back, 5 bases at V and 7 bases at J, with 14 bases in the middle. In DNA form, the CDR3 reads TGTGCCAGCAGCCGCTCCCGGGAACGTGGCTACACCTTC. This translates into CASSRSRERGYTF.

This clonotype was counted many times. The rearrangement uses TRBV7-3 and TRBJ2-3, with a weak D call TRBD2 (6 bases). There are 14 residues in the CDR3. The V gene's germline CDR1 is SGHTA and CDR2 FQGTGA. V was pared by 3 bases and J by 2 bases, with 9 bases between. The CDR3 nucleotides read TGTGCCAGCAGCTTTGGCGGGATCACAGATACGCAGTATTTT. Amino acid sequence: CASSFGGITDTQYF. Based on the CDR3 plus reference TRBV7-3 and TRBJ2-3, the full variable domain is GAGVSQTPSNKVTEKGKYVELRCDPISGHTALYWYRQSLGQGPEFLIYFQGTGAADDSGLPNDRFFAVRPEGSVSTLKIQRTERGDSAVYLCASSFGGITDTQYFGPGTRLTVL.

There are many counts of this clonotype. The chain couples TRBV7-9 to TRBJ1-5; D is unresolved. This CDR3 is 12 amino acids long. V lost 5 bases and J lost 7, with 9 bases in between. Germline assignment: CDR1 SEHNR and CDR2 FQNEAQ (reference sequence). CDR3 loop: CASSPPDQPQHF. CDR3 nucleotides: TGTGCCAGCAGCCCCCCGGACCAGCCCCAGCATTTT.

This clonotype has at least ten counts. The V call is TRBV6-1, the J call TRBJ1-5, with D tentatively TRBD1 (5 bases). CDR1 MNHNS and CDR2 SASEGT come from the germline V gene. The CDR3 extends over 12 amino acids. The ends were cut back, 11 bases at V and 4 bases at J, with 12 bases in the middle. DNA of the CDR3: TGTGCCGGGGGGGACGTGAATCAGCCCCAGCATTTT. Translated, it gives CAGGDVNQPQHF.

V usage is TRBV18 and J usage is TRBJ1-1; D ambiguous. This CDR3 has 11 residues. Trimming pared 3 bases from V and 8 bases from J, leaving 7 bases between. In germline, CDR1 is KGHSH, CDR2 LQKENI. The CDR3 region has the DNA TGTGCCAGCTCACCCGCGGGAGAAGCTTTCTTT. Translated, it gives CASSPAGEAFF.

The rearrangement joins TRBV12-3 or TRBV12-4 to TRBJ1-2; weak D call: TRBD1 (5 bases). V dropped 6 bases and J dropped 8 bases, with 13 bases sitting between them. The CDR3 has 12 residues. The CDR3 is CASREGLKGYTF. The CDR3 DNA follows: TGTGCCAGCAGGGAGGGGCTGAAGGGCTACACCTTC.

This clonotype was detected many times. This chain uses TRBV20-1 with TRBJ2-5, with D tentatively TRBD1 (5 bases). The CDR3 has 13 residues. The V and J ends lost 6 bases and 5 bases respectively, with 16 bases between them. CDR1 and CDR2 (germline): DFQATT, SNEGSKA (reference sequence). The CDR3 nucleotides are TGCAGTGCCTCAGGGTGGGGTTTGGAGACCCAGTACTTC. Encoded protein: CSASGWGLETQYF.

This clonotype has only a few counts. The chain is built from TRBV30 and TRBJ1-2; D unresolved. Trimming removed 1 base from V and 2 bases from J, with 8 bases in between. The CDR3 length is 13 residues. Germline values: CDR1 GTSNPN, CDR2 SVGIG (reference sequence). CDR3 in DNA: TGTGCCTGGAGTGAAACCGGGAACTATGGCTACACCTTC. Protein sequence: CAWSETGNYGYTF. Drawing the rest from reference TRBV30 and TRBJ1-2, the complete variable domain is SQTIHQWPATLVQPVGSPLSLECTVEGTSNPNLYWYRQAAGRGLQLLFYSVGIGQISSEVPQNLSASRPQDRQFILSSKKLLLSDSGFYLCAWSETGNYGYTFGSGTRLTVV.

The rearrangement links TRBV2 to TRBJ2-5, with 7 bases identical to TRBD1. This CDR3 has 13 residues. After removal of 3 bases from V and 5 bases from J, the junction contained 3 bases not matched to a gene. Germline V CDR1 and CDR2: SNHLY, FYNNEI. Here the CDR3 reads CASSDGQEETQYF. CDR3 nucleotide sequence: TGTGCCAGCAGTGACGGACAGGAGGAGACCCAGTACTTC.

The chain carries TRBV7-8 and TRBJ1-2; D is perhaps TRBD1 (6 bases). CDR3 length: 16 amino acids. The V end lost 1 base, the J end lost 5 bases, and 17 bases lay between the germline ends. Germline CDR1 reads SGHVS; CDR2 reads FQNEAQ. The CDR3 nucleotides read TGTGCCAGCAGCTTAGATGGGGTCGTCAGGGGATATGGCTACACCTTC. It specifies CASSLDGVVRGYGYTF. Full variable domain (missing parts from reference TRBV7-8 and TRBJ1-2): GAGVSQSPRYKVAKRGQDVALRCDPISGHVSLFWYQQALGQGPEFLTYFQNEAQLDKSGLPSDRFFAERPEGSVSTLKIQRTQQEDSAVYLCASSLDGVVRGYGYTFGSGTRLTVV.

The J gene is TRBJ2-7, the V gene TRBV19; 8 nucleotides align to TRBD1. CDR1 is LNHDA, CDR2 SQIVND, per germline (reference sequence). The V gene end was trimmed by 2 bases and the J gene end by 2 bases; junction bases not matched to a gene: 5. The CDR3 runs to 15 residues. CDR3 region: CASSIRRQGPYEQYF. CDR3 coding DNA: TGTGCCAGTAGTATAAGGCGACAGGGGCCCTACGAGCAGTACTTC.

The sample holds a few counts of this clonotype. The rearrangement joins TRBV10-3 to TRBJ2-7, with D unresolved. Trimming pared 7 bases from V and 0 bases from J, leaving 10 bases between. Germline V gives CDR1 ENHRY, CDR2 SYGVKD. This CDR3 spans 13 amino acids. The CDR3 here is CAITGGSSYEQYF. As DNA, the CDR3 is TGTGCCATCACGGGCGGAAGCTCCTACGAGCAGTACTTC.

Points on this clonotype: Given the absence of the conserved phenylalanine or tryptophan at the CDR3 end, a read error is likely. The gene calls are TRBV29-1 and TRBJ2-1; possible D gene TRBD2, 5 bases. Germline V gives CDR1 SQVTM, CDR2 ANQGSEA. Trimming removed 3 bases at V and 2 bases at J, with 11 bases between. This CDR3 comprises 14 residues. CDR3 sequence (DNA): TGCAGCGTTGAGGAGGCGACAACCTACAATGAGCAGTTCTCC. It specifies CSVEEATTYNEQFS.

Ten or more counts support this clonotype. The V call is TRBV24-1, the J call TRBJ2-3; 9 nucleotides match TRBD2. Germline lookup yields CDR1 KGHDR and CDR2 SFDVKD. Germline trimming cut 2 bases from V and 0 bases from J; bases unmatched to any gene: 5. The CDR3 length is 17 residues. The CDR3: CATSDSRLAVSTDTQYF. CDR3 DNA sequence: TGTGCCACCAGTGATTCTCGACTAGCGGTTAGCACAGATACGCAGTATTTT.

At least ten counts were recorded for this clonotype. V gene TRBV12-3 or TRBV12-4 combines with J gene TRBJ1-2; TRBD1 is a possible D gene (6 bases). This CDR3 is built from 16 residues. The V gene lost 5 bases and the J gene lost 4 bases, with 20 bases spanning the gap. The CDR3 reads CASSLPTKQGRYGYTF. The CDR3 DNA reads as TGTGCCAGCAGTCTACCGACAAAACAGGGACGCTATGGCTACACCTTC.